This T cell receptor (beta chain) was documented in a study of T cells in Graves' hyperthyroidism and ophthalmopathy (dated by TCRdb to the late 2010s). A note on the overall study: Peripheral blood samples were taken at the time of initial diagnosis, prior to any treatment. A discovery cohort of approximately 100 patients, roughly 40 with Graves' ophthalmopathy and about 60 with stable Graves' hyperthyroidism, was used to find distinguishing TCR V-J signatures. The 80 to 100 discovery patients were randomly divided into training and test sets at a 7:3 ratio. The study also compared thyroid tissue and blood T-cell repertoires from 5 to 7 Graves' hyperthyroidism patients. Prospective prediction of ophthalmopathy was tested in an independent validation cohort consisting of 18 to 20 hyperthyroidism patients and around 16 patients who later progressed to ophthalmopathy. The paper describes TCR Vbeta CDR3 sequencing of 140 or so peripheral blood samples, made up of 43 ophthalmopathy patients, more than 70 hyperthyroidism patients and roughly 17 progressor patients. After sampling, hyperthyroidism patients received methimazole starting at 30 mg daily, and ophthalmopathy patients received high-dose intravenous methylprednisolone. Here is what the overall study found, with its caveats: A 13 V-J signature model separated ophthalmopathy from stable hyperthyroidism, with about 88% sensitivity and 81.08% specificity in cross-validation and 80%/75% in testing. Most expanded thyroid clonotypes (frequency above 0.001) were also detected in blood, suggesting blood repertoires may reflect thyroid immune responses. In validation, the model predicted progression to ophthalmopathy a median of about 6.5 months before onset, with over 55% sensitivity and more than 72% specificity. No statistical method was used to set the sample size in advance, and investigators knew the group allocation.

Only a few counts were recorded for this clonotype. Its antigen is currently not known. Base-call qualities are not available, and no considerably larger clone is one nucleotide away. TCR beta CDR3 regions were amplified from RNA transcripts. The first round of RT-PCR for the TCR CDR3 was performed with the HTBI primer set and the Qiagen OneStep RT-PCR kit. A second multiplex PCR round built the libraries, followed by size selection and purification. The libraries were sequenced on an Illumina HiSeq2000 using paired-end 100 bp reads. Regarding the original processing steps: SOAPnuke was used to process the raw data, with reads discarded if the reads contained adapters or uncalled bases, had a mean Phred below 15, or lacked an exact constant-primer or identifier match. High-quality paired reads were merged with COPE v1.2.5, and unique nucleotide sequences were defined as clonotypes. Clonotypes were aligned to IMGT TRBV, TRBD and TRBJ reference segments using MiTCR v1.1. The analysis was restricted to V-J combinations with a frequency above 0.0001, which together covered just over 99% of the repertoires. A TCS score was defined as the ratio of F50 (clonal expansion) to E x V (chaos), with BLOSUM62-based TCRdist applied between CDR3 peptides within each V-J. Welch's t-statistics and random forest reduced 514 V-J features to under 15, which were used in a naive Bayes classifier (R e1071). The public reads were reprocessed in TCRdb via fastp at Q25 and MiXCR, keeping in-frame beta chains. Here each entry gathers all rows of one CDR3 protein and keeps the most common genes and DNA. The V and J calls reflect TCRdb's pipeline rather than the authors' work. The sample table contains more than 500,000 distinct CDR3 sequences; only one count was recorded for 15% to 20% of them. About 29% of the sample is taken by the ten largest.

From the cysteine up to the phenylalanine, the CDR3 has a length of 14 residues. Only CDR3 DNA remains: 42 bases, in frame from the first base. A distance of 8 bases separates the germline ends of V and J, which lose 1 base and 2 bases respectively. The CDR1 and CDR2 encoded by the germline V gene (reference sequence) are SEHNR and FQNEAQ. Moderately to severely active disease, a Clinical Activity Score of at least 3, a NOSPECS grade of at least 4, and a duration under 3 months were present in ophthalmopathy patients. Patients with uncontrolled infections, other autoimmune diseases, pregnancy or lactation were excluded. Clinical symptoms, serum thyroxine and TRAb, thyroid ultrasound, and orbital computed tomography formed the basis for the diagnoses. PBMCs were isolated from approximately 10 ml of fresh peripheral blood by Ficoll-Paque density gradient centrifugation. Total RNA was extracted with Trizol reagent, and quality was checked on an Agilent 2100 Bioanalyzer.

This sequence originates from a woman under 40 with Graves' ophthalmopathy. The chain uses TRBV7-9 and TRBJ1-1; a tentative D match to TRBD1 spans 5 bases. Sequencing was carried out using blood. The CDR3 corresponds to CASSLVTANTEAFF. The sequenced DNA: TGTGCCAGCAGCTTAGTGACAGCAAACACTGAAGCTTTCTTT.